This TCR beta chain was identified during a study of blood T cell repertoires in COVID-19. Germline lookup yields CDR1 SNHLY and CDR2 FYNNEI. The length of the CDR3 is 15 residues. The V end lost 6 bases, the J end lost 0 bases, and 14 bases lay between the germline ends. TCRdb's table, derived via immunoSEQ multiplex PCR, lists solely in-frame clones and lacks some. The sample gives around 150,000 clones, around 90% of which show up once; about 4.6% is in the top ten. Specimen: peripheral blood. The TCR was taken from a woman aged 55-70 years with active or convalescent COVID-19. The V call is TRBV2, the J call TRBJ1-1; D is unclear. CDR3 residues: CASRRSGLMNTEAFF. As DNA, the CDR3 is TGTGCCAGCAGGCGGAGCGGCTTAATGAACACTGAAGCTTTCTTT.